The TCR beta chain under discussion was sequenced for a study of T cells in Graves' hyperthyroidism and ophthalmopathy. The TCR beta CDR3 regions underwent amplification using RNA transcripts as the source. HTBI primers drove first-round RT-PCR of the TCR CDR3. One entry per CDR3 protein results from TCRdb running MiXCR on the multiplex PCR reads. Of hundreds of thousands of distinct CDR3 sequences listed, around 38% are singletons. V was clipped by 4 bases and J by 6 bases, with 8 bases between them. The CDR3 length is 12 residues. Germline values: CDR1 SGHKS, CDR2 YYEKEE (reference sequence). If no ophthalmopathy progression occurred within 18 months, Graves' hyperthyroidism was stable. Study-wide points: Most thyroid clonotypes expanded above 0.001 appeared in blood too.

Concerning this clonotype: Its specificity is not known. A much bigger clone sits one base away, suggesting this may be a read error.

The material sequenced was blood. The clonotype originates from a man between 18 and 29 years old with Graves' hyperthyroidism. The V and J genes are TRBV5-5 and TRBJ1-5, with D possibly TRBD1 on 5 matching bases. The CDR3 nucleotides read TGTGCCAGCAGCCCTCAGGGTCAGCCCCAGCATTTT. Amino acids: CASSPQGQPQHF.